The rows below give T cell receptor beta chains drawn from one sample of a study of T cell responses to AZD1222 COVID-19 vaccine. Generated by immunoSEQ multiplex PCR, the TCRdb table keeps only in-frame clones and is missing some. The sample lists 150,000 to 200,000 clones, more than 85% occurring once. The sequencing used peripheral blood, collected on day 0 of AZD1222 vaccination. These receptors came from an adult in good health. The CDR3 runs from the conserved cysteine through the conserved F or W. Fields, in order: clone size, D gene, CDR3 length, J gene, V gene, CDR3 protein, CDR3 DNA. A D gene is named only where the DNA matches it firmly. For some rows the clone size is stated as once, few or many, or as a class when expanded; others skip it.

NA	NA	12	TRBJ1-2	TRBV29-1	CSVGDGNYGYTF	TGCAGCGTTGGTGACGGTAACTATGGCTACACCTTC
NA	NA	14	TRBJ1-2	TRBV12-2	CASRLAGFAYGYTF	TGTGCAAGTCGCTTAGCGGGGTTCGCCTATGGCTACACCTTC
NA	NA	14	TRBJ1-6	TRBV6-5	CARGARDKNSPLHF	TGTGCCAGAGGCGCCCGGGACAAGAATTCACCCCTCCACTTT
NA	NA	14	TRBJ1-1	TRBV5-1	CASSLGGVDTEAFF	TGCGCCAGCAGCTTGGGTGGGGTTGACACTGAAGCTTTCTTT
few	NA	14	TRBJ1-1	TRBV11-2	CASSARRENTEAFF	TGTGCCAGCAGCGCTAGACGCGAGAACACTGAAGCTTTCTTT
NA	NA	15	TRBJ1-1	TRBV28	CASSFDGFMNTEAFF	TGTGCCAGCAGTTTTGATGGGTTCATGAACACTGAAGCTTTCTTT
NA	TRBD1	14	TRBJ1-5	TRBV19	CASSKDRGNQPQHF	TGTGCCAGTAGCAAAGACAGGGGCAATCAGCCCCAGCATTTT
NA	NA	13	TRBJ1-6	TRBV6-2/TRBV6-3	CASSRTLHSPLHF	TGTGCCAGCAGTCGGACACTACATTCACCCCTCCACTTT
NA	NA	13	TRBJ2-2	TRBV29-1	CSVLVPNTGELFF	TGCAGCGTTTTGGTACCGAACACCGGGGAGCTGTTTTTT
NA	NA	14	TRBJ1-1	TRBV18	CASSPNGENTEAFF	TGTGCCAGCTCGCCTAACGGAGAGAACACTGAAGCTTTCTTT
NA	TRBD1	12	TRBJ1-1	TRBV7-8	CASSFDRGPAFF	TGTGCCAGCAGCTTCGACAGGGGGCCAGCTTTCTTT
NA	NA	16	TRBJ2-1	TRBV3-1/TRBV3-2	CASSQEDPYPAGEQFF	TGTGCCAGCAGCCAAGAGGACCCTTACCCGGCGGGTGAGCAGTTCTTC
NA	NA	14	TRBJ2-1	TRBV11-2	CASSLVPLAGEQFF	TGTGCCAGCAGCTTAGTTCCTCTAGCAGGTGAGCAGTTCTTC
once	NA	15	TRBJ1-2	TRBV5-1	CASSLDGLSAGGYTF	TGCGCCAGCAGCTTGGACGGGTTAAGCGCGGGTGGCTACACCTTC
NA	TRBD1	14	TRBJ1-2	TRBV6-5	CASRRGTELYGYTF	TGTGCCAGCAGGAGAGGGACAGAACTCTATGGCTACACCTTC
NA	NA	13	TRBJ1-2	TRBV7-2	CASSIRYNYGYTF	TGTGCCAGCAGCATAAGGTACAACTATGGCTACACCTTC
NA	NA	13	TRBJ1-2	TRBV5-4	CASSAPMGGGYTF	TGTGCCAGCAGCGCACCAATGGGCGGTGGCTACACCTTC
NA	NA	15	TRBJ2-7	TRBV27	CASSLESGAFYEQYF	TGTGCCAGCAGTTTAGAGTCCGGGGCCTTCTACGAGCAGTACTTC
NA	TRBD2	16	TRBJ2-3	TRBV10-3	CAISDFSGTGTDTQYF	TGTGCCATCAGTGACTTTAGCGGGACGGGGACAGATACGCAGTATTTT
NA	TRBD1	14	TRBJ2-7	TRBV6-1	CASSDRTGPYEQYF	TGTGCCAGCAGTGACCGGACAGGGCCATACGAGCAGTACTTC
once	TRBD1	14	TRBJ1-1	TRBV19	CASSDRGPDTEAFF	TGTGCCAGTAGCGACAGGGGTCCCGACACTGAAGCTTTCTTT
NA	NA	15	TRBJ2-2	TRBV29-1	CSVEREGFGTGELFF	TGCAGCGTTGAGAGAGAGGGATTCGGCACCGGGGAGCTGTTTTTT
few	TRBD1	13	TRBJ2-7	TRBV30	CAWQGQGRREQYF	TGTGCCTGGCAGGGACAGGGGCGACGCGAGCAGTACTTC
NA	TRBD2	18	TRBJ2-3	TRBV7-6	CASSLGWLAGGVQDTQYF	TGTGCCAGCAGCTTGGGTTGGCTAGCGGGGGGGGTGCAAGATACGCAGTATTTT
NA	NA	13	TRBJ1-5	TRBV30	CAWSRGRNQPQHF	TGTGCCTGGAGTCGGGGGAGAAATCAGCCCCAGCATTTT
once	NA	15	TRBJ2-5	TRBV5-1	CASSSGLAVQETQYF	TGCGCCAGCAGCTCGGGGCTAGCAGTTCAAGAGACCCAGTACTTC
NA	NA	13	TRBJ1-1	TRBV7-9	CASSLERQLEAFF	TGTGCCAGCAGCTTAGAGAGACAGCTCGAAGCTTTCTTT
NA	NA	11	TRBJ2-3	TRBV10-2	CASSESDTQYF	TGCGCCAGCAGTGAGTCAGATACGCAGTATTTT
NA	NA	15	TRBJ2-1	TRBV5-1	CASSPGQPSDNEQFF	TGCGCCAGCAGCCCAGGACAGCCCTCTGACAATGAGCAGTTCTTC
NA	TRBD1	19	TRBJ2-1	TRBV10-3	CAISATTGRGKFSANEQFF	TGTGCCATCAGTGCAACCACGGGCAGGGGGAAATTTTCGGCGAATGAGCAGTTCTTC
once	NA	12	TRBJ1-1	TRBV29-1	CSVADRNTEAFF	TGCAGCGTTGCGGACAGGAACACTGAAGCTTTCTTT
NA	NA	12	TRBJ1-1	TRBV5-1	CASSNNGAEAFF	TGCGCCAGCAGCAACAATGGCGCTGAAGCTTTCTTT
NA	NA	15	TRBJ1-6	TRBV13	CASSLYRDYNSPLHF	TGTGCCAGCAGCTTATACAGGGACTATAATTCACCCCTCCACTTT
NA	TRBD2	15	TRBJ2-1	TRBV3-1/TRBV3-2	CASSSTSGSLNEQFF	TGTGCCAGCAGCTCAACTAGCGGGAGTCTCAATGAGCAGTTCTTC
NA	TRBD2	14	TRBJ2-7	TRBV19	CASTPSGGIYEQYF	TGTGCCAGTACCCCTAGCGGGGGGATATACGAGCAGTACTTC
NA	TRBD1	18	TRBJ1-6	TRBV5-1	CASSVSRTGSSYNSPLHF	TGCGCCAGCAGCGTATCCCGGACAGGGAGCTCCTATAATTCACCCCTCCACTTT
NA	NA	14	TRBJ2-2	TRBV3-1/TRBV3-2	CASSQVQNTGELFF	TGTGCCAGCAGCCAAGTACAGAACACCGGGGAGCTGTTTTTT
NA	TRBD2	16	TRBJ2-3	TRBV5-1	CASSLGPSGGTDTQYF	TGCGCCAGCAGCTTGGGGCCTAGCGGGGGCACAGATACGCAGTATTTT
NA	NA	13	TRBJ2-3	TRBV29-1	CSGGVASTDTQYF	TGCAGCGGGGGGGTGGCTTCGACAGATACGCAGTATTTT
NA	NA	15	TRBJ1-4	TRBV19	CASRLTYDINEKLFF	TGTGCCAGTAGGCTAACTTATGACATTAATGAAAAACTGTTTTTT
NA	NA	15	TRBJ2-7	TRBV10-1	CASSPWTGSSYEQYF	TGCGCCAGCAGTCCCTGGACGGGGAGCTCCTACGAGCAGTACTTC
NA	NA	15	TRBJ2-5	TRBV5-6	CASSSTPDRQETQYF	TGTGCCAGCAGCAGTACCCCAGATAGACAAGAGACCCAGTACTTC